A selection of T cell receptor beta chains follows, all from one sample in a study of shared clonotypes between healthy human individuals. Produced via immunoSEQ multiplex PCR; TCRdb's table is partial and in-frame only. The data contain fewer than 1 million clones, about 96% of them seen just once; the ten biggest clones take up about 0.25%. The sample taken for sequencing was naive CD8+ T cells sorted from blood. These receptors were taken from a man in his thirties or forties in good health. The CDR3 runs from the conserved cysteine through the conserved F or W. Fields, in order: V gene, clone size, D gene, J gene, CDR3 protein, CDR3 DNA. A D gene is named only where the DNA matches it firmly. The size entry is marked missing in some rows and otherwise reads once, few, many or a size class.

>TRBV11-2|NA|NA|TRBJ1-5
CASSSTGRSNQPQHF
TGTGCCAGCAGCTCGACAGGCAGGAGCAATCAGCCCCAGCATTTT
>TRBV7-8|NA|NA|TRBJ2-2
CASSASGPGRELFF
TGTGCCAGCAGCGCTAGTGGCCCCGGCAGGGAGCTGTTTTTT
>TRBV6-6|NA|NA|TRBJ1-5
CASSLRQDRDMPQHF
TGTGCCAGCAGTTTAAGACAGGACCGGGATATGCCCCAGCATTTT
>TRBV7-7|once|NA|TRBJ2-1
CASSRIIGNNEQFF
TGTGCCAGCAGCCGTATTATTGGAAACAATGAGCAGTTCTTC
>TRBV4-3|NA|TRBD2|TRBJ2-1
CASSQLSSAGANNEQFF
TGCGCCAGCAGCCAGCTATCCTCTGCGGGAGCGAACAATGAGCAGTTCTTC
>TRBV9|NA|NA|TRBJ1-1
CASSVEGEKLLSTEAFF
TGTGCCAGCAGCGTAGAAGGAGAAAAGCTCCTGAGTACTGAAGCTTTCTTT
>TRBV5-1|NA|TRBD1|TRBJ2-7
CASSPGQGAYEQYF
TGCGCCAGCAGCCCGGGACAGGGAGCCTACGAGCAGTACTTC
>TRBV29-1|NA|TRBD2|TRBJ2-2
CSVRISGRAANTGELFF
TGCAGCGTTCGAATTAGCGGGAGGGCTGCGAACACCGGGGAGCTGTTTTTT
>TRBV9|NA|NA|TRBJ2-2
CASSVAGRAGELFF
TGTGCCAGCAGCGTAGCTGGTAGGGCCGGGGAGCTGTTTTTT
>TRBV7-9|once|NA|TRBJ2-4
CASSDPGLAKNIQYF
TGTGCCAGCAGCGACCCGGGACTAGCCAAAAACATTCAGTACTTC
>TRBV9|NA|NA|TRBJ2-1
CASGAGGPNNEQFF
TGTGCCAGCGGAGCCGGGGGTCCCAACAATGAGCAGTTCTTC
>TRBV11-3|NA|NA|TRBJ2-2
CASRTSGRAGELFF
TGTGCCAGCAGGACTAGTGGAAGGGCCGGGGAGCTGTTTTTT
>TRBV7-3|NA|NA|TRBJ2-3
CASSLTGDTQYF
TGTGCCAGCAGCTTAACCGGAGACACGCAGTATTTT
>TRBV19|NA|TRBD1|TRBJ1-2
CASTPPRDRISDGYTF
TGTGCCAGTACCCCGCCCCGGGACAGGATTTCGGATGGCTACACCTTC
>TRBV27|NA|NA|TRBJ2-5
CASSFLATETQYF
TGTGCCAGCAGTTTCCTAGCGACAGAGACCCAGTACTTC
>TRBV10-1|NA|TRBD1|TRBJ2-1
CASSGTGSGNEQFF
TGCGCCAGCAGCGGGACAGGGTCTGGCAATGAGCAGTTCTTC
>TRBV27|NA|NA|TRBJ1-1
CASSLGTEAFF
TGTGCCAGCAGTCTTGGGACAGAAGCTTTCTTT
>TRBV11-2|NA|NA|TRBJ1-4
CASSISGKLFF
TGTGCCAGCAGTATCAGTGGAAAACTGTTTTTT
>TRBV27|NA|NA|TRBJ2-7
CASMVVGSYEQYF
TGTGCCAGCATGGTCGTGGGCTCCTACGAGCAGTACTTC
>TRBV7-9|NA|TRBD2|TRBJ2-1
CASRVSGRTSGGDEQFF
TGTGCCAGCAGAGTTAGCGGCCGGACTAGCGGGGGCGATGAGCAGTTCTTC
>TRBV7-9|NA|TRBD2|TRBJ2-7
CASSLVSGGRYEQYF
TGTGCCAGCAGCTTAGTTAGCGGGGGCCGCTACGAGCAGTACTTC
>TRBV29-1|NA|TRBD2|TRBJ2-7
CSAETKRETEYF
TGCAGCGCGGAGACCAAGCGGGAGACGGAGTACTTC
>TRBV7-9|NA|NA|TRBJ2-7
CASSSGTSRYEQYF
TGTGCCAGCAGTTCGGGGACATCTCGGTACGAGCAGTACTTC
>TRBV10-3|NA|TRBD1|TRBJ1-4
CAIGTGTNEKLFF
TGTGCCATTGGGACAGGGACAAATGAAAAACTGTTTTTT
>TRBV11-2|NA|TRBD2|TRBJ2-1
CASSPGTSGSWNEQFF
TGTGCCAGCAGCCCCGGGACTAGCGGGAGTTGGAATGAGCAGTTCTTC
>TRBV7-8|NA|NA|TRBJ2-3
CASRFTSGSTDTQYF
TGTGCCAGCAGATTTACGAGCGGGAGCACAGATACGCAGTATTTT
>TRBV7-9|NA|NA|TRBJ2-3
CASSRGTDTQYF
TGTGCCAGCAGTCGGGGCACAGATACGCAGTATTTT
>TRBV5-4|NA|TRBD2|TRBJ2-1
CASSMREEPYNEQFF
TGTGCCAGCAGCATGCGGGAGGAGCCCTACAATGAGCAGTTCTTC
>TRBV27|NA|TRBD1|TRBJ1-5
CASSWTGYGNQPQHF
TGTGCCAGCAGTTGGACAGGGTATGGCAATCAGCCCCAGCATTTT
>TRBV9|NA|NA|TRBJ2-2
CASGTAGELFF
TGTGCCAGCGGTACGGCCGGGGAGCTGTTTTTT
>TRBV7-6|NA|TRBD1|TRBJ2-3
CASSLVIARGRWTDTQYF
TGTGCCAGCAGCTTAGTTATAGCGAGGGGGCGTTGGACAGATACGCAGTATTTT
>TRBV15|NA|TRBD2|TRBJ2-1
CATSRPGRGNEQFF
TGTGCCACCAGCCGTCCCGGGAGGGGGAATGAGCAGTTCTTC
>TRBV7-9|NA|TRBD2|TRBJ2-1
CASSNLAGGLYNEQFF
TGTGCCAGCAGTAATCTAGCGGGAGGCCTCTACAATGAGCAGTTCTTC
>TRBV27|NA|NA|TRBJ1-2
CASSLSPGRDYGYTF
TGTGCCAGCAGTTTGTCCCCAGGGAGGGACTATGGCTACACCTTC
>TRBV18|NA|NA|TRBJ2-7
CASSPPGGGAYEQYF
TGTGCCAGCTCACCCCCTGGGGGAGGAGCTTACGAGCAGTACTTC
>TRBV28|NA|TRBD2|TRBJ2-1
CASSEPSPVGSGNEQFF
TGTGCCAGCAGTGAACCTTCCCCCGTGGGTAGCGGGAATGAGCAGTTCTTC
>TRBV7-9|NA|TRBD2|TRBJ2-3
CASSRARLAGGNTQYF
TGTGCCAGCAGCCGCGCCCGACTAGCGGGAGGAAATACGCAGTATTTT
>TRBV11-2|NA|NA|TRBJ2-3
CASSLAGRTDTQYF
TGTGCCAGCAGCTTAGCGGGACGCACAGATACGCAGTATTTT
>TRBV10-3|NA|TRBD1|TRBJ1-2
CAIRDQGAVGYTF
TGTGCCATCAGGGACCAGGGGGCTGTTGGCTACACCTTC
>TRBV29-1|NA|NA|TRBJ2-1
CSVTAPHGPYNEQFF
TGCAGCGTTACCGCCCCTCATGGCCCCTACAATGAGCAGTTCTTC
>TRBV5-4|NA|NA|TRBJ1-1
CATGDYTEAFF
TGTGCCACGGGGGATTACACTGAAGCTTTCTTT
>TRBV28|NA|NA|TRBJ2-3
CASSSPVKASTDTQYF
TGTGCCAGCAGTTCGCCGGTAAAGGCGAGCACAGATACGCAGTATTTT
>TRBV9|NA|NA|TRBJ2-1
CVSALLYNEQFF
TGTGTCAGCGCACTACTCTACAATGAGCAGTTCTTC
>TRBV4-1|NA|TRBD2|TRBJ2-5
CASNGLEETQYF
TGCGCCAGTAACGGACTAGAAGAGACCCAGTACTTC
>TRBV19|NA|TRBD1|TRBJ2-6
CASRQGAGGANVLTF
TGTGCCAGTAGGCAGGGGGCTGGTGGGGCCAACGTCCTGACTTTC
>TRBV19|NA|NA|TRBJ1-1
CASIGWAGPPPEAFF
TGTGCCAGTATTGGCTGGGCAGGGCCCCCTCCTGAAGCTTTCTTT
>TRBV20-1|once|NA|TRBJ1-1
CSADPEAFF
TGCAGTGCTGATCCGGAAGCTTTCTTT
>TRBV2|NA|NA|TRBJ1-1
CASSLMNTEAFF
TGTGCCAGCAGCCTGATGAACACTGAAGCTTTCTTT
>TRBV15|NA|TRBD1|TRBJ1-1
CATRGQENTEAFF
TGTGCCACCAGGGGACAGGAGAACACTGAAGCTTTCTTT
>TRBV13|NA|TRBD1|TRBJ2-4
CASSLLRGQGQGQNF
TGTGCCAGCAGCTTATTAAGGGGCCAAGGACAGGGTCAGAACTTC
>TRBV7-9|NA|NA|TRBJ2-7
CASSPRRAGEQYF
TGTGCCAGCAGCCCTCGGAGGGCCGGCGAGCAGTACTTC
>TRBV13|NA|TRBD2|TRBJ2-7
CASSLVAGGGEQYF
TGTGCCAGCAGCTTAGTAGCGGGAGGAGGCGAGCAGTACTTC
>TRBV13|NA|TRBD2|TRBJ2-3
CASSSRETSGDTQYF
TGTGCCAGCAGCTCCCGCGAGACTAGCGGAGATACGCAGTATTTT